The 21 T cell receptor beta chains presented below share a single source sample, sequenced in a study of T cells in Graves' hyperthyroidism and ophthalmopathy. Amplified regions were TCR beta CDR3 sequences from RNA transcripts. In the first-round RT-PCR of the TCR CDR3, the HTBI primer set was used. From the multiplex PCR reads, TCRdb called clonotypes with MiXCR, one entry per CDR3 protein. Of roughly 650,000 distinct CDR3 sequences in the sample, approximately 15% are singletons; the top ten hold less than 3.5%. Sequenced material: blood. Source of these receptors: a woman aged 40-49 years with Graves' ophthalmopathy.

At least ten counts were recorded for this clonotype. The chain uses TRBV6-1 and TRBJ2-7, with 9 nucleotides matching TRBD1. The CDR3 is 14 residues long. The junction had 5 bases not matched to a gene; V was cut back by 5 bases and J by 3 bases. The germline gives CDR1 MNHNS, CDR2 SASEGT. Here the CDR3 reads CASSRRTGDYEQYF. CDR3 coding DNA: TGTGCCAGCAGTCGCCGGACAGGGGACTACGAGCAGTACTTC.

Worth noting for this clonotype: Relative to the germline gene, one junction end is altered; a read error may explain this. V gene TRBV27 combines with J gene TRBJ2-7; maybe TRBD2 (6 bases). The V gene's germline CDR1 is MNHEY and CDR2 SMNVEV (reference sequence). This CDR3 comprises 16 residues. The CDR3 here is CAGSPHWGLESYEQYF. DNA of the CDR3: TGTGCCGGCAGTCCTCACTGGGGACTGGAATCCTACGAGCAGTACTTC.

At least ten counts were recorded for this clonotype. The genes are TRBV28 and TRBJ2-2; 7 bases line up with TRBD2. Per germline, CDR1 MDHEN and CDR2 SYDVKM. This CDR3 region has 16 residues. With 4 bases clipped from V and 6 bases from J, the junction kept 11 bases outside the gene matches. In nucleotides, the CDR3 is TGTGCCAGCAGTTCCCGGACTAGGACTCTCGCCGGGGAGCTGTTTTTT. Protein sequence: CASSSRTRTLAGELFF.

The chain couples TRBV6-1 to TRBJ2-3, with 9 bases matching TRBD2. Germline values: CDR1 MNHNS, CDR2 SASEGT. The CDR3 spans 15 residues. V was pared by 6 bases and J by 2 bases, with 6 bases of the junction left unmatched. Here the CDR3 DNA reads TGTGCCAGCAGGAGAGCGGGGGGAGTCACAGATACGCAGTATTTT. Translating it yields CASRRAGGVTDTQYF.

This clonotype occurred a few times. The rearrangement uses TRBV30 and TRBJ1-6; D is uncertain. Trimming removed 3 bases from V and 6 bases from J, with 15 bases in between. Germline V gives CDR1 GTSNPN, CDR2 SVGIG (reference sequence). This CDR3 has 15 residues. CDR3 protein: CAWRAQLNSNSPLHF. In nucleotides, the CDR3 is TGTGCCTGGAGGGCACAGTTAAATTCTAATTCACCCCTCCACTTT.

The chain joins TRBV3-1 to TRBJ2-2; D gene unclear. CDR1 is LGHDT, CDR2 YNNKEL, per germline (reference sequence). CDR3 size: 15 residues. V lost 0 bases, J lost 2 bases, and 7 bases lay in between. The CDR3 nucleotides read TGTGCCAGCAGCCAAGATTGGGTAAACACCGGGGAGCTGTTTTTT. Protein sequence: CASSQDWVNTGELFF.

This clonotype was observed many times. J is TRBJ2-7 and V is TRBV28; 8 bases are shared with TRBD1. Germline V gene data show CDR1 as MDHEN and CDR2 as SYDVKM. The CDR3 sequence is 13 residues long. J was trimmed by 2 bases and V by 5 bases; bases with no gene match: 2. The CDR3 here is CASSGTGAYEQYF. The CDR3 DNA is TGTGCCAGCAGTGGGACAGGCGCCTACGAGCAGTACTTC. Combining the CDR3 with reference TRBV28 and TRBJ2-7 gives the whole variable domain DVKVTQSSRYLVKRTGEKVFLECVQDMDHENMFWYRQDPGLGLRLIYFSYDVKMKEKGDIPEGYSVSREKKERFSLILESASTNQTSMYLCASSGTGAYEQYFGPGTRLTVT.

This clonotype occurred a few times. The gene calls are TRBV6-5 and TRBJ2-1; TRBD2 aligns across 9 bases. Germline CDR1 is MNHEY and CDR2 is SVGAGI. This CDR3 contains 14 residues. The V gene end was trimmed by 1 base and the J gene end by 9 bases; junction bases not matched to a gene: 4. The CDR3 DNA is TGTGCCAGCAGTTACTTGCGGGGGGGGTTTGAGCAGTTCTTC. Protein: CASSYLRGGFEQFF.

This clonotype was recorded many times. The genes are TRBV28 and TRBJ1-1; D is uncertain. The CDR3 runs 16 residues. The V gene's germline CDR1 is MDHEN and CDR2 SYDVKM. V was pared by 6 bases and J by 6 bases, with 23 bases between. CDR3 nucleotides: TGTGCCAGCAGGCTCCCATCTGGTTCGGGCGTCTCTGAAGCTTTCTTT. Translated: CASRLPSGSGVSEAFF.

This clonotype occurred many times. The chain links TRBV28 to TRBJ1-5, with no clear D. The CDR3 is 16 amino acids. The germline gives CDR1 MDHEN, CDR2 SYDVKM. With 6 bases removed from V and 4 bases from J, the gap between germline ends came to 19 bases. This CDR3 is CASSEPTKYRNQPQHF. In DNA, the CDR3 is TGTGCCAGCAGCGAACCTACGAAGTATCGAAATCAGCCCCAGCATTTT.

This clonotype came up many times. V is TRBV11-2 and J is TRBJ2-1; possible D gene TRBD2, 5 bases. CDR1 is SGHAT and CDR2 is FQNNGV in the germline V gene. The V end lost 3 bases, the J end lost 8 bases, and 11 bases lay between the germline ends. This CDR3 is built from 13 residues. The CDR3 DNA sequence: TGTGCCAGCAGCTTTCGGGGTTTCGATGAGCAGTTCTTC. Its protein product is CASSFRGFDEQFF.

This clonotype turned up a few times. The chain recombines TRBV29-1 with TRBJ2-7; no reliable D call. CDR1 is SQVTM and CDR2 is ANQGSEA in the germline V gene. With 5 bases removed from V and 0 bases from J, the gap between germline ends came to 14 bases. The CDR3 spans 14 residues. For the CDR3, the DNA is TGCAGCGTTATTGGCTTATATAGCTCCTACGAGCAGTACTTC. This sequence encodes CSVIGLYSSYEQYF.

This clonotype was observed at least ten times. This chain joins TRBV11-2 and TRBJ2-3; 11 bases align to TRBD2. CDR1 SGHAT and CDR2 FQNNGV come from the germline V gene. Unmatched junction bases numbered 11, after V lost 5 bases and J lost 4 bases. This CDR3 is built from 17 residues. Here the CDR3 reads CASSLQLLAGGADTQYF. The CDR3 DNA sequence: TGTGCCAGCAGCCTACAATTATTAGCGGGAGGGGCAGATACGCAGTATTTT.

V usage is TRBV6-4 and J usage is TRBJ2-2; D call uncertain. V lost 3 bases, J lost 6 bases, and 8 bases lay in between. The CDR3 runs to 13 residues. Germline V gene sequence: CDR1 MRHNA, CDR2 SNTAGT. The CDR3 coding sequence is TGTGCCAGCAGTGAAACTGTGCCCGGGGAGCTGTTTTTT. Translation: CASSETVPGELFF.

The chain is built from TRBV6-5 and TRBJ1-6; tentative D call: TRBD1 (6 bases). V dropped 0 bases and J dropped 7 bases, with 10 bases sitting between them. Germline-derived CDR1 and CDR2 are MNHEY and SVGAGI. There are 15 residues in the CDR3. CDR3 sequence (DNA): TGTGCCAGCAGTTACTCGACCAGGGGAAATTCACCCCTCCACTTT. Translation gives CASSYSTRGNSPLHF.

V is TRBV4-1 and J is TRBJ1-1; TRBD1 aligns across 8 bases. Germline V gene sequence: CDR1 MGHRA, CDR2 YSYEKL. The ends lost 0 bases at V and 5 bases at J; junction bases unmatched: 8. The CDR3 extends over 16 amino acids. The CDR3 is CASSQDRGQWWTEAFF. The CDR3, as DNA: TGCGCCAGCAGCCAAGACAGGGGGCAGTGGTGGACTGAAGCTTTCTTT.

This clonotype has just a few counts. The chain joins TRBV3-1 to TRBJ2-6; D is unclear. V was clipped by 5 bases and J by 2 bases, with 10 bases between them. CDR1 and CDR2 from the germline V gene are LGHDT and YNNKEL (reference sequence). This CDR3 has 15 amino acids. This CDR3 reads CASSIRVAGANVLTF. The CDR3 nucleotides read TGTGCCAGCAGCATTCGGGTAGCTGGGGCCAACGTCCTGACTTTC.

This clonotype was counted a few times. The chain combines TRBV24-1 with TRBJ2-1; 8 bases match TRBD1. The germline CDR1 and CDR2 sequences are KGHDR and SFDVKD. The ends lost 6 bases at V and 8 bases at J; junction bases unmatched: 8. This CDR3 region has 14 residues. As DNA, the CDR3 is TGTGCCACCAGTACTTTAAAACAGGGGGATGAGCAGTTCTTC. Amino acids: CATSTLKQGDEQFF.

The chain links TRBV12-3 or TRBV12-4 to TRBJ2-3; 10 nucleotides agree with TRBD2. The CDR3 loop spans 13 amino acids. V was pared by 6 bases and J by 6 bases, with 3 bases of the junction left unmatched. The CDR3 sequence is CASRSGREDTQYF. In nucleotides, the CDR3 is TGTGCCAGCAGGAGCGGGAGGGAGGATACGCAGTATTTT.

Ten or more counts support this clonotype. The chain carries TRBV18 and TRBJ2-3; TRBD1 is a possible D gene (6 bases). Trimming took off 6 bases at V and 0 bases at J, with 13 bases between the two ends. The CDR3 is made up of 15 amino acids. The germline CDR1 and CDR2 sequences are KGHSH and LQKENI. This chain's CDR3 is CASSSTGPSTDTQYF. The CDR3 region has the DNA TGTGCCAGCTCCTCGACAGGACCTAGCACAGATACGCAGTATTTT.

CDR3 residues: CASSQEGQGGNEQFF. CDR3 sequence (DNA): TGCGCCAGCAGCCAAGAGGGCCAGGGGGGCAATGAGCAGTTCTTC. The chain joins TRBV4-1 to TRBJ2-1, with D possibly TRBD1 on 7 matching bases. Trimming took off 0 bases at V and 6 bases at J, with 12 bases between the two ends. The germline V gene has CDR1 MGHRA and CDR2 YSYEKL. The CDR3 loop spans 15 amino acids.